The sequence of this TCR beta chain was determined in a study of blood T cell repertoires in COVID-19. TCRdb's copy holds only in-frame clones and misses some; the assay was immunoSEQ multiplex PCR. The table shows roughly 87,000 clones, with around 85% occurring only once. This CDR3 spans 16 amino acids. Trimming removed 3 bases from V and 1 base from J; junction bases left unmatched: 6. CDR1 and CDR2 (germline): KGHSH, LQKENI. The receptor was isolated from an older woman with acute or convalescent COVID-19. This chain connects TRBV18 to TRBJ2-3, with 8 bases lining up with TRBD2. Sequencing was done on a sample of peripheral blood. CDR3 bases: TGTGCCAGCTCACCGAGGACTAGCAAAGGCACAGATACGCAGTATTTT. As protein: CASSPRTSKGTDTQYF.